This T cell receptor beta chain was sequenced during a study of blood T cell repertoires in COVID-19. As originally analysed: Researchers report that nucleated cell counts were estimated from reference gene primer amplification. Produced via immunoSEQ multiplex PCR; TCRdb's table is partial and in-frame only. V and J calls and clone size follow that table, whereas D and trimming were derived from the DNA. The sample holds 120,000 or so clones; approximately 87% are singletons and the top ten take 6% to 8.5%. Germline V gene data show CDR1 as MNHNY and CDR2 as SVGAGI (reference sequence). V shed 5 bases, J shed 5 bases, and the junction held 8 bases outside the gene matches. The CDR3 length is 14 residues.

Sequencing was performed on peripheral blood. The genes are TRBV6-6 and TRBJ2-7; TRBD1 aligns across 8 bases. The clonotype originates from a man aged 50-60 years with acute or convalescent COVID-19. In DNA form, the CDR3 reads TGTGCCAGCAGTAAGGACAGGGCAAGGAACGAGCAGTACTTC. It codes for CASSKDRARNEQYF.